This paragraph reports one TCR beta chain. The source of the sample is a study of blood T cell repertoires in COVID-19. Overall study context: The United States, Italy and Spain provided the acute and convalescent COVID-19 samples. From T cells, B-cell-depleted T cells, or PBMCs came the material, which was cDNA or gDNA.

In the study's own analysis: The authors estimated nucleated cell counts from reference gene primer amplification. Generated by immunoSEQ multiplex PCR, the TCRdb table keeps only in-frame clones and is missing some. Clone size and V and J calls were adopted from that table, with D and trimming inferred from the DNA. The sample holds 100,000 to 140,000 clones; about 87% are singletons and the top ten take under 7%. This clonotype originated in a man aged 50-60 years with active or convalescent COVID-19. Material: peripheral blood.

This CDR3 reads CASSLASNYEQYF. CDR3 DNA sequence: TGTGCCAGCAGTTTGGCCAGTAACTACGAGCAGTACTTC. This chain uses TRBV27 with TRBJ2-7; D gene ambiguous. This CDR3 is built from 13 residues. Germline-derived CDR1 and CDR2 are MNHEY and SMNVEV (reference sequence). The V and J ends lost 3 bases and 3 bases respectively, with 9 bases between them.